This T cell receptor (beta chain) stems from a study of T-cell memory formation after mild COVID-19. Study information: Clusters of TCRs were largely donor specific. Overall study results and limits: Among CD4+ contracting clones, most were CM and EM, and CD8+ ones EMRA. Day 37-peaking second-wave clones had unconfirmed SARS-CoV-2 specificity.

With respect to this clonotype: Its antigen is not known.

CDR3 length equals 15 residues. After removal of 3 bases from V and 1 base from J, the junction contained 4 bases not matched to a gene. Germline V gene data show CDR1 as LGHNA and CDR2 as YSLEER. TCR alpha and TCR beta cDNA libraries carrying sample barcodes and UMIs were produced by 5'RACE using constant-segment primers. TCRdb re-called the 5' RACE reads through MiXCR, storing one row per CDR3 protein. The sample lists a few hundred thousand distinct CDR3 sequences; around 16% were seen once. Sequenced sample: PBMCs or a T cell subset sorted from them (not recorded which). The clonotype originates from a man aged 18-30 years who had mild COVID-19 (a few samples of this study predate the infection). Cell type and time point are not known. The rearrangement uses TRBV4-3 and TRBJ2-5, with TRBD2 matching 8 bases. CDR3 nucleotide sequence: TGCGCCAGCAGCCAGGATACTAGCGGCCAAGAGACCCAGTACTTC. It translates to CASSQDTSGQETQYF.